This entry is about one TCR beta chain. Which antigen it targets is not known. Base-call qualities are not available, and no considerably larger clone is one nucleotide away. The data were obtained in a study of regulatory T cells in long-lasting Graves disease (dated by TCRdb to about 2021). For the study in its entirety: Patients with newly diagnosed Graves' disease had been on antithyroid drugs for under 3 months. Persistent Graves' disease patients were compared with newly diagnosed Graves' disease patients by peripheral blood TCR sequencing and RNA sequencing. The study took place in China and was registered as a clinical trial. A total of around 35 samples underwent TCR sequencing, from some 13 patients with persistent Graves' disease and 20 or so patients with newly diagnosed Graves' disease. General findings and caveats noted by the study authors: Peripheral blood alone was examined, since thyroid tissue, which constituted the primary lesion, could not be accessed. Lower TCR Shannon entropy and fewer highly expanded clones were observed in persistent Graves' disease patients than in newly diagnosed patients, which suggested clonal expansion. More public clonotypes were shared among persistent patients (2,741) than among newly diagnosed patients (approximately 1,000). Persistent disease showed preferential use of TRBV28, TRBJ1-2 and TRBJ2-5, whereas newly diagnosed disease favored TRBV20-1 and TRBJ2-1. Sequencing and analysis were limited to the TCR beta chain. The authors acknowledged the small sample size as a limitation that may reduce accuracy.

Taken from the germline V gene, the CDR1 and CDR2 loops are SGHTA and FQGTGA. Unmatched junction bases come to 7, with V trimmed by 5 bases and J by 6 bases. Inclusive of the bounding cysteine and phenylalanine, the CDR3 is 15 residues long. Only the CDR3 DNA stays, 45 bases, in frame from base 1. In the paper's terms, the time point label means: newly diagnosed GD, antithyroid drugs for less than 3 months. RNA was extracted from PBMCs in TRIzol for both TCR sequencing and RNA sequencing. The diagnosis of Graves' disease followed American Thyroid Association guidelines. The patients came from an endocrinology department in Xi'an, China. Each patient gave approximately 9 milliliters of peripheral blood, collected in an EDTA anticoagulant tube. Ficoll Paque Plus density gradient separation was used to isolate PBMCs, and no further T cell sorting was done. An Agilent 2100 Bioanalyzer and agarose gel were used to check RNA quality, and a NanoDrop 2000 was used to measure RNA concentration.

Library construction relied on multiplex PCR. The data were produced on an Illumina HiSeq 4000. TCR beta libraries were built with iRepertoire HTBI primers and Arm-PCR amplification of CDR3 regions. Before sequencing, the PCR products went through gel purification. In the original analysis: Gene usage analysis of CDR3 amino acid clonotypes relied on the roughly 58 TRBV and 13 to 15 TRBJ segments identified across samples. COPE and FqMerger were used to merge the filtered high-quality paired reads into contigs. Contigs were aligned with BLAST to IMGT TRBV, TRBD and TRBJ reference genes, and CDR3 was defined per IMGT. Highly expanded clones were defined as clonotypes with a frequency above 0.1%. Shannon entropy was used to measure repertoire diversity, and the Gini coefficient was used to measure V-J evenness. Public clonotypes were defined as clonotypes shared by more than one individual. TCRdb ran its own pipeline on the public reads, namely fastp trimming at Q25 and MiXCR clone calling, and kept in-frame beta chains. CDR3 protein sequences are deduplicated, and each keeps its most common genes and DNA. V and J calls and clone size were set by TCRdb, not the authors. A total of more than 450,000 distinct CDR3 sequences appear in this sample, around 12% of them only once. 7.5% to 9% of the sample lies in the top ten.

The data also belong to a second study, concerning T cells in Graves' hyperthyroidism and ophthalmopathy. The second paper further reports: Stable Graves' hyperthyroidism was defined as no progression to ophthalmopathy during 18 months of follow-up. Hyperthyroidism patients were aged 18 to 65 years and newly diagnosed, with disease duration of less than 2 months. Exclusion was applied to patients with uncontrolled infections, other autoimmune diseases, pregnancy or lactation. Clinical symptoms, serum thyroxine and TRAb, thyroid ultrasound, and orbital computed tomography formed the basis for the diagnoses. The first round of RT-PCR for the TCR CDR3 was performed with the HTBI primer set and the Qiagen OneStep RT-PCR kit. Most expanded thyroid clonotypes (frequency above 0.001) were also found in blood, which suggests that blood repertoires may mirror thyroid immune responses. A 13 V-J signature model separated ophthalmopathy from stable hyperthyroidism, with 87.88% sensitivity and about 81% specificity in cross-validation and 80%/75% in testing. In validation, the model predicted progression to ophthalmopathy with approximately 71% sensitivity and about 73% specificity, a median of about six months before onset. To identify distinguishing TCR V-J signatures, a discovery cohort of 90 to 100 patients was used, comprising roughly 45 with Graves' ophthalmopathy and some 60 with stable Graves' hyperthyroidism. An independent validation cohort of around 20 hyperthyroidism patients and about 15 patients who later progressed to ophthalmopathy tested prospective prediction of ophthalmopathy. For training and testing, the approximately 97 patients in the discovery cohort were randomly divided in a 7:3 ratio. Thyroid tissue and blood T-cell repertoires from six or seven Graves' hyperthyroidism patients were also compared in the study. After blood sampling, hyperthyroidism patients were treated with methimazole at a starting dose of 30 mg daily, and ophthalmopathy patients were treated with high-dose intravenous methylprednisolone. A second multiplex PCR round built the libraries, followed by size selection and purification. Paired-end sequencing of the libraries was performed with 100 bp reads on an Illumina HiSeq2000. SOAPnuke was used to process the raw data, throwing out any read that contained adapters or uncalled bases, had a mean Phred below 15, or lacked an exact constant-primer or identifier match. High-quality paired reads were merged using COPE v1.2.5, and each unique nucleotide sequence was defined as a clonotype. MiTCR v1.1 was used to align clonotypes to the IMGT TRBV, TRBD and TRBJ reference segments. Only V-J combinations with frequency above 0.0001, covering 99% to 99.2% of repertoires, were analysed. A TCS score was defined as the ratio between F50 (clonal expansion) and ExV (chaos), using BLOSUM62-based TCRdist between CDR3 peptides within each V-J. Welch's t-statistics and random forest reduced approximately 520 V-J features to 10 to 15, which were used in a naive Bayes classifier (R e1071). Sample size was not statistically predetermined, and investigators were not blinded to group allocation. According to the paper, TCR Vbeta CDR3 sequencing was carried out on 135 peripheral blood samples, which came from approximately 43 ophthalmopathy, roughly 75 hyperthyroidism and roughly 17 progressor patients.

In this chain, TRBV7-3 is recombined with TRBJ2-3; 11 junctional bases match TRBD2. The sequence came from a woman aged 25 to 45 with Graves disease. Donor details come from another sample of the same person, matched by shared clones. Sample: peripheral blood mononuclear cells (PBMCs), taken at new diagnosis, from a patient treated with antithyroid drugs. The base sequence is TGTGCCAGCAGCCCAATAGCGGGAGGGTGGGATACGCAGTATTTT. It translates to CASSPIAGGWDTQYF.